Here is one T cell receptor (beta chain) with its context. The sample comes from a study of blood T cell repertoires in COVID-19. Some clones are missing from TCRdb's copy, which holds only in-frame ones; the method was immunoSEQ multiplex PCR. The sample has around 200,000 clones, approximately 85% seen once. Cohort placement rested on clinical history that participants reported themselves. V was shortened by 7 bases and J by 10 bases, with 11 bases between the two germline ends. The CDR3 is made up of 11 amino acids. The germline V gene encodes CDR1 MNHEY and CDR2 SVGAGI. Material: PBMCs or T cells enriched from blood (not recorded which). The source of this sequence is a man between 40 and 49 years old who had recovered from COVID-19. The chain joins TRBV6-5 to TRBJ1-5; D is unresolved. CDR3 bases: TGTGCCAGCACCTCGGGTATCCCCCAGCATTTT. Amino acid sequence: CASTSGIPQHF.